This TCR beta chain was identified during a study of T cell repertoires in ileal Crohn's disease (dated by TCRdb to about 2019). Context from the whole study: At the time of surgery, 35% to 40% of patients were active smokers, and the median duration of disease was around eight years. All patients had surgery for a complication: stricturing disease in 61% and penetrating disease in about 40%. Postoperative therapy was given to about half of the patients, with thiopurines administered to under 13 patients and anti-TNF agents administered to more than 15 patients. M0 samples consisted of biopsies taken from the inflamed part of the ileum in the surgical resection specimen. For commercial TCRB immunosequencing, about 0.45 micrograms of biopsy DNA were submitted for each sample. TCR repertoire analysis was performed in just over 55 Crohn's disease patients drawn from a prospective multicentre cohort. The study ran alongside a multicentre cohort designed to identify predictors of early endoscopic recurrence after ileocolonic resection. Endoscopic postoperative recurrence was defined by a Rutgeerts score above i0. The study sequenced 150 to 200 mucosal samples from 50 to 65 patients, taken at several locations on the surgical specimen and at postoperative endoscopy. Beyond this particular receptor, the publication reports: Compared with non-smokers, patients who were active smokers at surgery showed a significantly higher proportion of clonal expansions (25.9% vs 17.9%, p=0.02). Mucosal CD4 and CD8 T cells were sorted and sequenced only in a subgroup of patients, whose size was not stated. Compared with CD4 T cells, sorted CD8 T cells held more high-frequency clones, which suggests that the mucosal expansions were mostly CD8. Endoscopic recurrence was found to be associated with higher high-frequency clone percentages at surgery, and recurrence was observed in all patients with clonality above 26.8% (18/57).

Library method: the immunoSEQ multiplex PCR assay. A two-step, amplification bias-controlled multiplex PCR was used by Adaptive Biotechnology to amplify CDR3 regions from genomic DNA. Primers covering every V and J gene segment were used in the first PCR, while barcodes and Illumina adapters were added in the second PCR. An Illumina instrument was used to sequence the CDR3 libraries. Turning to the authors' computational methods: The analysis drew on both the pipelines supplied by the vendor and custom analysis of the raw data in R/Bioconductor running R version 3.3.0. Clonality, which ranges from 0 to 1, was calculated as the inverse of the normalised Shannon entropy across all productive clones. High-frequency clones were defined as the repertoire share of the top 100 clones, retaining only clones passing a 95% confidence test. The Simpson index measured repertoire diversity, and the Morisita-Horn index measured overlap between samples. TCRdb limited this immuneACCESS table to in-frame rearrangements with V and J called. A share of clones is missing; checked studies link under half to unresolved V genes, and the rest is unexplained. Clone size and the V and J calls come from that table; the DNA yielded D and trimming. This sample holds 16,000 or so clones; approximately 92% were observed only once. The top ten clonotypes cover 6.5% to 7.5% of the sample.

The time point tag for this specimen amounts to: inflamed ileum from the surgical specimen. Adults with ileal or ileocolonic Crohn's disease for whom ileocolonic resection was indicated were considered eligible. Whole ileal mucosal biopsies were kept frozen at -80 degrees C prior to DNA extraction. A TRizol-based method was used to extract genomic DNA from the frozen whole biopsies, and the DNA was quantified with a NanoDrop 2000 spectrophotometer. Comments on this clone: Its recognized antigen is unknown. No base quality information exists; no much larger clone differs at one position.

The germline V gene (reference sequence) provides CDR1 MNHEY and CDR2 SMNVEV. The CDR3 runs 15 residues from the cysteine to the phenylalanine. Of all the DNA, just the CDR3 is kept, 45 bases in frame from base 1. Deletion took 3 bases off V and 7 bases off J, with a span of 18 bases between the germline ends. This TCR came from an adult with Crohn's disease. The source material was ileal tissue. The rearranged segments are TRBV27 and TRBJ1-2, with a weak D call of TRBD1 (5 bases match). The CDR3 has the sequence CASSFVSRGRGGYTF. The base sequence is TGTGCCAGCAGTTTTGTATCCAGAGGGAGGGGTGGCTACACCTTC.